This is a list of T cell receptor beta chains from one sample in a study of cytomegalovirus exposure and HLA in healthy donors. Only in-frame clones appear in the TCRdb table, and some are missing; sequencing was by immunoSEQ multiplex PCR. The sample lists about 110,000 clones, over 75% seen once, with more than 2.5% in the top ten. Sequences were obtained from PBMCs. Source of these receptors: a woman in her late teens or twenties in good health and CMV-seronegative. The CDR3 runs from the conserved cysteine through the conserved F or W. A D gene is named only where the DNA matches it firmly.

j_call	v_call	d_call	cdr3_nt	cdr3_aa
TRBJ2-1	TRBV14	TRBD2	TGTGCCAGCAGCCAATTGAGTAGCGGGGGACCATACAATGAGCAGTTCTTC	CASSQLSSGGPYNEQFF
TRBJ1-1	TRBV7-2	.	TGTGCCAGCAGCTTAAGGGGGTGGACTGAAGCTTTCTTT	CASSLRGWTEAFF
TRBJ2-7	TRBV21-1	.	TGTGCCAGCAGCAAAGCGAAACTAGCTCCCTACGAGCAGTACTTC	CASSKAKLAPYEQYF
TRBJ1-1	TRBV9	.	TGTGCCAGCAGCTATCTTCCGAACACTGAAGCTTTCTTT	CASSYLPNTEAFF
TRBJ2-1	TRBV7-2	.	TGTGCCAGCAGTCCTTCGAATGAGCAGTTCTTC	CASSPSNEQFF
TRBJ2-5	TRBV5-6	.	TGTGCCAGCAGCTTGAGGCAGGGCAACCAAGAGACCCAGTACTTC	CASSLRQGNQETQYF
TRBJ2-1	TRBV30	TRBD2	TGTGCCTGGAGTCCGGGGGGCAATGAGCAGTTCTTC	CAWSPGGNEQFF
TRBJ1-4	TRBV7-9	TRBD1	TGTGCCAGCAGCGACAGGGGGTTCGGGGAACTGTTTTTT	CASSDRGFGELFF
TRBJ1-6	TRBV6-5	.	TGTGCCAGCAGTTACTCTCCAGTTACTAATTCACCCCTCCACTTT	CASSYSPVTNSPLHF
TRBJ1-2	TRBV2	TRBD1	TGTGCCAGCAGTTCCGACAGGGACTATGGCTACACCTTC	CASSSDRDYGYTF
TRBJ1-1	TRBV5-1	.	TGCGCCAGCAGCTCGCGAAGGGGGTGGAACACTGAAGCTTTCTTT	CASSSRRGWNTEAFF
TRBJ2-7	TRBV18	TRBD1	TGTGCCAGCTCACAATTGAGGACAGGGACCCACGAGCAGTACTTC	CASSQLRTGTHEQYF
TRBJ2-3	TRBV19	TRBD1	TGTGCCAGTAGCGTAATACTGGGACAGCGCACAGATACGCAGTATTTT	CASSVILGQRTDTQYF
TRBJ2-1	TRBV2	TRBD1	TGTGCCAGCACGGAGACAGGGGGGCGTTACAATGAGCAGTTCTTC	CASTETGGRYNEQFF
TRBJ2-7	TRBV28	TRBD2	TGTGCCAGCAGTTTACCCTCCCATTACAGAGGACTAGCGGGGCCCAACTCCTACGAGCAGTACTTC	CASSLPSHYRGLAGPNSYEQYF
TRBJ2-7	TRBV11-2	TRBD1	TGTGCCAGCAGTTATCCCGTCCCAGGGGGATACGAGCAGTACTTC	CASSYPVPGGYEQYF
TRBJ1-1	TRBV6-5	.	TGTGCCAGCAGTTACTCGGCAGAACAAATGAACACTGAAGCTTTCTTT	CASSYSAEQMNTEAFF
TRBJ1-2	TRBV10-2	TRBD1	TGCGCCAGCAGATCCGGGACAGGGAGTGGCTACACCTTC	CASRSGTGSGYTF